A single sample is the source of the 16 T cell receptor beta chains below, sequenced in a study of T cell repertoires in cytomegalovirus infection. Via MiXCR, TCRdb re-called the reads, giving one row per CDR3 protein. The repertoire holds about 260,000 distinct CDR3 sequences, with roughly 13% as singletons. The sequencing input was PBMCs. Source of these receptors: a human donor in good health (CMV status not recorded). Some clones in this sample may be carry-over from other donors' samples.

This clonotype was seen ten or more times. CDR3 protein: CASSLGLALPYEQYF. In DNA, the CDR3 is TGTGCCAGCAGCCTCGGACTAGCTCTTCCCTACGAGCAGTACTTC. J is TRBJ2-7 and V is TRBV7-2, with TRBD2 identical over 8 bases. There are 15 residues in the CDR3. Germline V gene data show CDR1 as SGHTA and CDR2 as FQGNSA. V lost 5 bases, J lost 2 bases, and 8 bases stayed unmatched. Full variable domain (outside the CDR3, taken from reference TRBV7-2 and TRBJ2-7): GAGVSQSPSNKVTEKGKDVELRCDPISGHTALYWYRQSLGQGLEFLIYFQGNSAPDKSGLPSDRFSAERTGGSVSTLTIQRTQQEDSAVYLCASSLGLALPYEQYFGPGTRLTVT.

This clonotype has more than one count but fewer than ten. V gene TRBV5-1 combines with J gene TRBJ2-1; 11 nucleotides line up with TRBD2. CDR1 is SGHRS, CDR2 YFSETQ, per germline. This CDR3 contains 17 residues. V lost 2 bases and J lost 4; bases outside the gene matches: 8. For the CDR3, the DNA is TGCGCCAGCAGCTTCGGGTTAGCGGGGGGGATGTACAATGAGCAGTTCTTC. Translation gives CASSFGLAGGMYNEQFF.

This clonotype was found a few times. V gene TRBV3-1 combines with J gene TRBJ1-6; TRBD1 might be the D (6 bases). Germline V gene sequence: CDR1 LGHDT, CDR2 YNNKEL (reference sequence). V shed 0 bases and J shed 11 bases, with 11 bases lying between them. CDR3 size: 14 residues. CDR3 sequence (DNA): TGTGCCAGCAGCCAAGAACAGGGAATAACACCCCTCCACTTT. Residues: CASSQEQGITPLHF. Based on the CDR3 plus reference TRBV3-1 and TRBJ1-6, the full variable domain is DTAVSQTPKYLVTQMGNDKSIKCEQNLGHDTMYWYKQDSKKFLKIMFSYNNKELIINETVPNRFSPKSPDKAHLNLHINSLELGDSAVYFCASSQEQGITPLHFGNGTRLTVT.

This clonotype has at least ten counts. The chain employs TRBV7-2 and TRBJ2-7; possibly TRBD1 or TRBD2 for D (6 bases each). This CDR3 comprises 14 residues. Germline V gives CDR1 SGHTA, CDR2 FQGNSA. The ends were cut back, 5 bases at V and 2 bases at J, with 13 bases in the middle. The CDR3 loop reads CASSGQGGPYEQYF. The DNA of the CDR3 is TGTGCCAGCAGCGGCCAAGGGGGGCCCTACGAGCAGTACTTC.

This clonotype was counted only a few times. This chain joins TRBV14 and TRBJ2-7; possibly TRBD1 or TRBD2 for D (5 bases each). The CDR3 sequence is 15 residues long. Trimming stripped 0 bases from V and 6 bases from J, with 15 bases between. Germline CDR1 is SGHDN and CDR2 is FVKESK. The CDR3 here is CASSQDPGAELEQYF. As DNA, the CDR3 is TGTGCCAGCAGCCAAGATCCCGGGGCCGAACTCGAGCAGTACTTC.

This clonotype came up many times. This rearrangement joins TRBV11-2 to TRBJ2-1; D remains unclear. Germline CDR1 is SGHAT and CDR2 is FQNNGV. Trimming removed 3 bases from V and 5 bases from J, with 2 bases in between. The CDR3 extends over 11 amino acids. The CDR3 DNA sequence: TGTGCCAGCAGCTTTGACAATGAGCAGTTCTTC. Protein sequence: CASSFDNEQFF.

This clonotype was counted ten times or more. This chain connects TRBV7-2 to TRBJ2-5; D is uncertain. From germline, CDR1 is SGHTA and CDR2 FQGNSA. The length of the CDR3 is 13 residues. The ends were cut back, 2 bases at V and 5 bases at J, with 9 bases in the middle. CDR3 amino acids: CASSLKRTETQYF. The CDR3 nucleotides are TGTGCCAGCAGCTTAAAAAGGACCGAGACCCAGTACTTC.

The V gene is TRBV10-3, the J gene TRBJ2-7; perhaps TRBD2 as D (6 bases). With 3 bases removed from V and 0 bases from J, the gap between germline ends came to 12 bases. Germline CDR1 reads ENHRY; CDR2 reads SYGVKD. The CDR3 contains 15 residues. The CDR3: CAISDGGASSYEQYF. As DNA, the CDR3 is TGTGCCATCAGTGATGGAGGGGCGAGCTCCTACGAGCAGTACTTC.

The V call is TRBV25-1, the J call TRBJ1-1, with 8 bases identical to TRBD1. Germline V lookup: CDR1 MGHDK, CDR2 SYGVNS. The junction had 6 bases not matched to a gene; V was cut back by 5 bases and J by 7 bases. This CDR3 comprises 13 residues. The CDR3 nucleotides are TGTGCCAGCAGTAACCAGGGGGCCCGTGAAGCTTTCTTT. As protein: CASSNQGAREAFF.

This clonotype was counted at least ten times. The chain combines TRBV28 with TRBJ1-2, with D perhaps TRBD1 (6 bases). The V gene lost 10 bases and the J gene lost 3 bases, with 15 bases spanning the gap. Germline V lookup: CDR1 MDHEN, CDR2 SYDVKM. The CDR3 runs 13 residues. The CDR3 DNA is TGTGCCACGCATCGGGGGGCCGACTATGGCTACACCTTC. Residues: CATHRGADYGYTF.

This clonotype was seen at least ten times. This chain joins TRBV7-2 and TRBJ2-3; TRBD2 agrees at 8 bases. V trimming: 4 bases; J trimming: 8 bases; junction bases outside the gene matches: 2. The germline V gene has CDR1 SGHTA and CDR2 FQGNSA. This CDR3 is 12 amino acids long. The CDR3 loop reads CASSSAGGTQYF. The CDR3 region has the DNA TGTGCCAGCAGCTCTGCGGGAGGTACGCAGTATTTT.

The chain is built from TRBV20-1 and TRBJ2-5; maybe TRBD2 (5 bases). The length of the CDR3 is 13 residues. Germline V lookup: CDR1 DFQATT, CDR2 SNEGSKA (reference sequence). The V end lost 7 bases, the J end lost 9 bases, and 21 bases lay between the germline ends. Here the CDR3 reads CSVRDGRSGAQYF. CDR3 in DNA: TGCAGTGTAAGGGATGGGAGAAGCGGCGCCCAGTACTTC.

This clonotype was picked up a small number of times. The rearrangement joins TRBV6-4 to TRBJ2-2; 7 bases align to TRBD1. Germline V gives CDR1 MRHNA, CDR2 SNTAGT. J lost 1 base, V lost 4 bases, and 0 bases had no gene match. CDR3 size: 14 residues. The CDR3 loop reads CASSGDRNTGELFF. CDR3 nucleotide sequence: TGTGCCAGCAGTGGGGACAGGAACACCGGGGAGCTGTTTTTT.

This clonotype was detected a few times. The V and J genes are TRBV5-1 and TRBJ1-2; D not resolved. V lost 4 bases to trimming and J lost 6 bases, with 19 bases between them. This CDR3 spans 15 amino acids. From germline, CDR1 is SGHRS and CDR2 YFSETQ. The CDR3: CASSTPGRTLDGYTF. The CDR3 DNA reads as TGCGCCAGCAGCACCCCAGGCCGGACTTTGGATGGCTACACCTTC. Full variable domain (missing parts from reference TRBV5-1 and TRBJ1-2): KAGVTQTPRYLIKTRGQQVTLSCSPISGHRSVSWYQQTPGQGLQFLFEYFSETQRNKGNFPGRFSGRQFSNSRSEMNVSTLELGDSALYLCASSTPGRTLDGYTFGSGTRLTVV.

This clonotype came up a few times. This chain joins TRBV3-1 and TRBJ2-5; 8 bases are a match to TRBD1. This CDR3 comprises 16 residues. V lost 1 base to trimming and J lost 6 bases; unmatched junction nucleotides: 10. The germline CDR1 and CDR2 sequences are LGHDT and YNNKEL (reference sequence). CDR3 region: CASSQVPTGVMKTQYF. The CDR3 DNA follows: TGTGCCAGCAGCCAAGTTCCGACAGGGGTGATGAAGACCCAGTACTTC.

The V and J genes are TRBV14 and TRBJ1-3; D remains unclear. The CDR3 contains 13 residues. V shed 6 bases and J shed 2 bases, with 8 bases lying between them. Germline CDR1 and CDR2: SGHDN and FVKESK. The CDR3 here is CASRRATGNTIYF. In DNA form, the CDR3 reads TGTGCCAGCAGACGAGCTACTGGAAACACCATATATTTT.